A selection of T cell receptor beta chains follows, all from one sample in a study of early T cells in non-severe SARS-CoV-2 infection. Each CDR3 protein is one row after TCRdb ran MiXCR on the 5' RACE reads. This sample yields more than 80,000 distinct CDR3 sequences, of which 9.5% to 11% are seen a single time; around 4.7% belongs to the top ten. Sequenced input: whole blood. The receptor source for this set is an adult who was a healthcare worker with PCR-confirmed SARS-CoV-2 infection or an uninfected control (not recorded which). The CDR3 runs from the conserved cysteine through the conserved F or W. A D gene is named only where the DNA matches it firmly.

cdr3_aa	d_call	v_call	j_call
CSARDAGRRNTEAFF	.	TRBV20-1	TRBJ1-1
CASSLDAGGLSTEAFF	TRBD1	TRBV28	TRBJ1-1
CASSLAGTGAVGQPQHF	TRBD1	TRBV7-2	TRBJ1-5
CASKDERNTEAFF	.	TRBV2	TRBJ1-1
CSASAINTGTVFYEQYF	.	TRBV20-1	TRBJ2-7
CASSQRSWLQGGNTGELFF	.	TRBV4-1	TRBJ2-2
CASSLAYRSYNEQFF	.	TRBV3-1	TRBJ2-1
CASSTGSGGTDTQYF	.	TRBV7-9	TRBJ2-3
CSARSPAGGSYEQYF	TRBD2	TRBV20-1	TRBJ2-7
CASSLEPISSYNEQFF	.	TRBV11-2	TRBJ2-1
CSVEATLETQYF	.	TRBV29-1	TRBJ2-5
CASSTFANGYTF	.	TRBV18	TRBJ1-2
CASSLGGQTYEQYF	.	TRBV5-1	TRBJ2-7
CASMLDLGETQYF	.	TRBV28	TRBJ2-5
CASRKDRGGYEQYF	TRBD1	TRBV28	TRBJ2-7
CASSIQASVNEQFF	.	TRBV19	TRBJ2-1
CASSRLPREGISGANVLTF	.	TRBV3-1	TRBJ2-6
CASSWGQMNTEAFF	TRBD1	TRBV11-2	TRBJ1-1
CASSPPRAETQYF	.	TRBV18	TRBJ2-5
CASSHGGQGATKNIQYF	TRBD1	TRBV4-1	TRBJ2-4
CASSNLGGSRSYEQYF	.	TRBV6-1	TRBJ2-7
CAISAGNYGYTF	.	TRBV10-3	TRBJ1-2
CSASQTIQGGIYEQYF	.	TRBV20-1	TRBJ2-7
CASSSTSGRTLYNEQFF	.	TRBV12-3/TRBV12-4	TRBJ2-1
CASSLVQGTGNEQFF	.	TRBV11-2	TRBJ2-1
CASSESGANVLTF	.	TRBV25-1	TRBJ2-6
CATNPPIAGVSEQYF	TRBD2	TRBV28	TRBJ2-7
CASSSTGDEQYF	TRBD1	TRBV7-9	TRBJ2-7
CASSPGQGALGYGYTF	TRBD1	TRBV5-1	TRBJ1-2
CASRGDSTDTQYF	.	TRBV28	TRBJ2-3
CASSPDTNQPQHF	.	TRBV25-1	TRBJ1-5
CASSAFGLAVAYEQYF	TRBD2	TRBV2	TRBJ2-7
CASSLGQAANYEQYF	TRBD1	TRBV27	TRBJ2-7
CATSDFDGGEQFF	.	TRBV24-1	TRBJ2-1
CASQAQGNQPQHF	.	TRBV7-6	TRBJ1-5
CASSLKDPYEQYF	.	TRBV5-1	TRBJ2-7
CSASRQGPGNEKLFF	TRBD1	TRBV20-1	TRBJ1-4
CATSAHHGLAGTYNEQFF	TRBD2	TRBV24-1	TRBJ2-1
CASSSTGTGSPLHF	.	TRBV7-3	TRBJ1-6
CSAAEGVGGQGIFMNTEAFF	TRBD1	TRBV29-1	TRBJ1-1
CASSFFLAADTDTQYF	TRBD2	TRBV5-1	TRBJ2-3